The present T cell receptor (beta chain) was sequenced within a study of blood T cell repertoires in COVID-19. The CDR3 has 17 amino acids. V was shortened by 0 bases and J by 4 bases, with 15 bases between the two germline ends. Germline V CDR1 and CDR2: MNHEY, SMNVEV (reference sequence). Cohorts were determined from participant-reported clinical history. Original handling: Reference gene primer amplification gave estimated nucleated cell counts. The protocol was immunoSEQ multiplex PCR, while the TCRdb copy is restricted to in-frame clones and leaves out a portion. For V, J and clone size, that table is used; D and trimming come from the DNA. The sample has 200,000 to 250,000 clones, about 90% seen once; the top ten hold around 3.6%.

The sample comprised PBMCs or T cells enriched from blood (not recorded which). The chain has TRBV27 and TRBJ2-2; possible D gene TRBD1, 6 bases. The source of this sequence is a woman aged 25-40 years who had been exposed to COVID-19. The CDR3 DNA reads as TGTGCCAGCAGTTTATCGAAGTGGGGGCAGACCACCGGGGAGCTGTTTTTT. It encodes CASSLSKWGQTTGELFF.